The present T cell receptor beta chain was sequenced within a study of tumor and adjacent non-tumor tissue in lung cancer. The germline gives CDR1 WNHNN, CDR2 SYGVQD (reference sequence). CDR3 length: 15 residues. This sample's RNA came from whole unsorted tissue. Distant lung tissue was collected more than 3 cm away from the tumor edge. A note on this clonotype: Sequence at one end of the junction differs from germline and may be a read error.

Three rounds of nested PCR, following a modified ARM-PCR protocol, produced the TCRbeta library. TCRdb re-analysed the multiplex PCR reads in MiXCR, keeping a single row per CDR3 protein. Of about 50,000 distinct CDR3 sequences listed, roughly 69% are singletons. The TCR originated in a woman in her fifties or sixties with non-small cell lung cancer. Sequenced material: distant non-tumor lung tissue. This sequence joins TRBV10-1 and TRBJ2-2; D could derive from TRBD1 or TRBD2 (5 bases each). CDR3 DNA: TGCGCCATCAGTGAGGGTGTTTTATCGGGCAGGGAGTTGTTTTTT. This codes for CAISEGVLSGRELFF.